This T cell receptor (beta chain) emerged from a study of neoadjuvant anti-PD-1 for oral cavity cancer (dated by TCRdb to about 2021). Study-level background: Three to four biweekly doses of nivolumab at 3 mg/kg were mostly administered to patients before curative-intent surgical resection. Patients without progression received a fourth nivolumab dose around day 43 and underwent definitive surgical resection on days 50-56. Under RECIST 1.1, a patient counted as a responder if showing complete response, partial response or stable disease, and as a non-responder if showing progression. A roughly 35% response rate was observed in the parent correlative cohort, in which over nine patients were included. The study at large found these results: Only three patients per response group were included in the TCR analyses, and larger cohorts for validation were called for by the authors. After neoadjuvant nivolumab, non-responders showed significantly higher T cell clonality (Gini index) in PBMCs than responders did. Higher pretreatment blood TCRbeta clonality and lower post-treatment tumor TCRbeta clonality were correlated with higher pretreatment blood Treg/Th17 ratios.

This specimen's time point label, per the study, means: after neoadjuvant nivolumab, at surgical resection. None of the patients had received prior systemic or radiation treatment, and all were newly diagnosed with stage II-IVA oral cavity squamous cell carcinoma. The cohort was composed of patients with HPV-negative, locally advanced oral cavity squamous cell carcinoma. No culture maintenance or expansion was done, as the peripheral blood mononuclear cells went straight to analysis. Samples came from a longitudinal correlative study of a single-arm phase II trial of neoadjuvant nivolumab in oral cavity squamous cell carcinoma. Subject-matched pre- and post-treatment PBMCs and tumors from three responders and three non-responders underwent genomic DNA-based TCRbeta sequencing. Peripheral blood mononuclear cells were collected before nivolumab treatment and again after treatment, at the time of surgery. The Maxwell RSC DNA from Cells kit was used to isolate genomic DNA from PBMCs.

The CDR3 numbers 15 residues from cysteine through phenylalanine. Left in the record is the CDR3 DNA by itself, 45 bases read in frame from the first base. Ends trimmed: V by 5 bases, J by 2 bases; bases unmatched to a gene: 6. From a lookup of the germline V gene, CDR1 and CDR2 are MRHNA and SNTAGT. In regard to this clone: Its antigen remains unidentified. Base qualities were left out, and no much larger clone turns up one base away.

For deep sequencing, PBMC libraries mostly used approximately 500 ng of input genomic DNA, with six replicates for each sample. TCRbeta libraries were prepared with the immunoSEQ hsTCRbeta kit according to the manufacturer's instructions. The finished libraries were brought together in one pool at roughly 2.7 nM, which was then read using an Illumina NovaSeq 6000 S4 flow cell. Regarding the original processing steps: Raw data preprocessing and quality control were performed with the immunoSEQ Analyzer. The analysis was limited to productive rearrangements, and each clonotype was defined by a unique CDR3 amino acid sequence. Repertoire clonality was estimated as the Gini-Simpson index, which was computed with the R package tcR. Student's t test was used to compare Gini indices, while Pearson correlation assessed associations with tumor size change. Here the immuneACCESS table is served through TCRdb, limited to in-frame sequences with V and J called. Missing clones are a known gap in these copies; in checked studies unresolved V genes cover under half, and the rest lacks a known reason. For V, J and clone size, that table is used; D and trimming come from the DNA. Present in this sample are approximately 42,000 clones, about 77% of which were seen just once. Around 4.4% of the sample is in the top ten clones.

The sequence was obtained from a person aged 35-79 years with oral cavity squamous cell carcinoma. The sample was PBMCs, taken after nivolumab (anti-PD-1) treatment. In this chain, TRBV6-4 is recombined with TRBJ2-3; 8 bases in between match TRBD1. CDR3 reads: CASSLQGGNTDTQYF. The nucleotide sequence is given as TGTGCCAGCAGTTTACAGGGGGGTAACACAGATACGCAGTATTTT.